This T cell receptor (beta chain) originates from a study of shared clonotypes between healthy human individuals. General study points: Clonotype sharing among donors was expected to depend on sequencing depth.

Per the germline V gene, CDR1 is LGHNA and CDR2 is YNFKEQ. This CDR3 has 15 amino acids. Trimming pared 2 bases from V and 12 bases from J, leaving 20 bases between. Deep level was the assay's run setting. Only in-frame clones appear in the TCRdb table, and some are missing; sequencing was by immunoSEQ multiplex PCR. The profile covers roughly 2,500,000 clones, with approximately 93% appearing a single time and approximately 0.36% taken by the ten largest. This clone has a single count. Its antigen is as yet unknown. The chain has TRBV4-2 and TRBJ2-1; D ambiguous. Sequencing was done on a sample of naive CD4+ T cells from PBMCs. Subset indicated: CD45RA+ positively selected. The clonotype originates from a man aged 18 to 29 in good health. Some clones in this sample may be carry-over from other donors' samples. In DNA, the CDR3 is TGTGCCAGCAGCCAACCTACCACGTACGAGCCCGGGCAGTTCTTC. Encoded protein: CASSQPTTYEPGQFF.